These 30 T cell receptor beta chains were sequenced from one sample in a study of blood T cell repertoires in COVID-19 (dated by TCRdb to the early 2020s). Library prep was done by the immunoSEQ multiplex PCR assay. The clones in this table, taken by TCRdb from immuneACCESS, are in-frame only. Not every clone is retained; where verified, under half of the shortfall comes from an unresolved V gene, and the cause of the rest is unknown. Counted in this sample were around 700,000 clones; 90% of them appeared once. The top ten constitute approximately 0.25% of the sample. Specimen: peripheral blood. The source is a young woman with acute or convalescent COVID-19.

The rearrangement links TRBV6-5 to TRBJ2-2; 8 positions match TRBD1. CDR1 is MNHEY and CDR2 is SVGAGI in the germline V gene. This CDR3 contains 14 residues. With V trimmed by 8 bases and J by 7 bases, 9 bases remained unmatched. Here the CDR3 DNA reads TGTGCCAGCGGGGACTCAGGGGGCGTCGGGGAGCTGTTTTTT. This translates into CASGDSGGVGELFF.

This sequence joins TRBV3-1 (or the pseudogene TRBV3-2) and TRBJ1-1; weak D call: TRBD1 (5 bases). Trimming removed 3 bases from V and 6 bases from J, with 14 bases in between. The CDR3 spans 14 residues. Germline assignment: CDR1 LGHDT and CDR2 YNNKEL (reference sequence). CDR3 region: CASSHREGGSEAFF. CDR3 DNA: TGTGCCAGCAGCCACAGGGAGGGCGGTTCTGAAGCTTTCTTT.

The gene calls are TRBV6-6 and TRBJ2-7; weak D call: TRBD2 (6 bases). Germline-derived CDR1 and CDR2 are MNHNY and SVGAGI (reference sequence). Trimming cost V 0 bases and J 3 bases, with 6 bases left between them. The CDR3 length is 13 residues. CDR3 protein: CASSYSGSYEQYF. The CDR3 DNA follows: TGTGCCAGCAGTTACTCCGGGAGCTACGAGCAGTACTTC.

Here the CDR3 reads CASSQVDRGFRKLFF. CDR3 nucleotide sequence: TGTGCCAGCAGCCAGGTCGACAGGGGGTTTAGGAAACTGTTTTTT. V usage is TRBV3-1 (or the pseudogene TRBV3-2) and J usage is TRBJ1-4; TRBD1 matches at 9 bases. The CDR3 has 15 amino acids. From germline, CDR1 is LGHDT and CDR2 YNNKEL (reference sequence). V trimming: 3 bases; J trimming: 11 bases; junction bases outside the gene matches: 10.

The rearrangement joins TRBV3-1 (or the pseudogene TRBV3-2) to TRBJ2-3, with 9 bases that match TRBD2. The CDR3 has 16 amino acids. Germline V gene lookup returns CDR1 LGHDT and CDR2 YNNKEL (reference sequence). Losses at the gene ends were 6 bases for V and 3 bases for J; bases not matched to a gene: 10. CDR3 amino acids: CASSPRGGSRTDTQYF. As DNA, the CDR3 is TGTGCCAGCAGTCCGCGGGGGGGGTCGAGGACAGATACGCAGTATTTT.

The chain couples TRBV6-1 to TRBJ1-5; weak D call: TRBD1 (5 bases). There are 15 residues in the CDR3. Germline V gene lookup returns CDR1 MNHNS and CDR2 SASEGT. The V end was cut by 3 bases, the J end by 0 bases, with 9 bases between. The CDR3 DNA follows: TGTGCCAGCAGTGACGCAGGGAATAGCAATCAGCCCCAGCATTTT. This sequence encodes CASSDAGNSNQPQHF.

The rearrangement links TRBV6-6 to TRBJ2-7; D may be TRBD1 (5 bases). V was pared by 2 bases and J by 0 bases, with 11 bases between. CDR1 is MNHNY and CDR2 is SVGAGI in the germline V gene (reference sequence). The CDR3 sequence is 15 residues long. In DNA form, the CDR3 reads TGTGCCAGCAGTTACGGGGCAGGGCACTCCTACGAGCAGTACTTC. Its protein is CASSYGAGHSYEQYF.

This rearrangement joins TRBV6-2 or TRBV6-3 to TRBJ1-1; D is uncertain. Trimming removed 2 bases from V and 1 base from J, with 11 bases in between. Germline V CDR1 and CDR2: MNHEY, SVGEGT. The CDR3 runs 15 residues. CDR3 region: CASSYHMAPNTEAFF. The CDR3 DNA reads TGTGCCAGCAGTTACCACATGGCCCCGAACACTGAAGCTTTCTTT.

The chain combines TRBV7-4 with TRBJ2-2, with 9 positions matching TRBD2. The CDR3 covers 15 residues. Germline CDR1 SGHVT, CDR2 SQSDAQ. Trimming took 5 bases from V and 7 from J; bases not matched to a gene: 8. The CDR3 reads CASSRPGTSSGELFF. CDR3 coding DNA: TGTGCCAGCAGCCGTCCCGGGACTAGCAGCGGGGAGCTGTTTTTT.

The chain has TRBV7-9 and TRBJ1-3; TRBD1 is a possible D gene (6 bases). The ends were cut back, 4 bases at V and 5 bases at J, with 15 bases in the middle. CDR1 SEHNR and CDR2 FQNEAQ come from the germline V gene (reference sequence). The CDR3 spans 15 residues. CDR3 amino acids: CASSSRGLGRNTIYF. In DNA form, the CDR3 reads TGTGCCAGCAGCTCCAGGGGTTTGGGACGAAACACCATATATTTT.

The chain couples TRBV21-1 to TRBJ1-2. TRBV21-1 is deemed a pseudogene. This CDR3 spans 14 amino acids. The CDR3 bases are TGTGCCAGCAGCAAACCTACTACCGCGGGGGGCTACACCTTC. Translated, it gives CASSKPTTAGGYTF.

This chain uses TRBV4-3 with TRBJ2-1; tentatively, D is TRBD1 (7 bases). The length of the CDR3 is 16 residues. Germline V gene lookup returns CDR1 LGHNA and CDR2 YSLEER. The V end was cut by 0 bases, the J end by 10 bases, with 19 bases between. The CDR3 nucleotides are TGCGCCAGCAGCCAAGAGGGGGGCATGAGGGGGCAGGAGCAGTTCTTC. Translation gives CASSQEGGMRGQEQFF.

V is TRBV20-1 and J is TRBJ1-1; tentative D call: TRBD1 (5 bases). V lost 3 bases, J lost 5 bases, and 13 bases lay in between. The CDR3 length is 13 residues. Germline assignment: CDR1 DFQATT and CDR2 SNEGSKA (reference sequence). Written as DNA, the CDR3 is TGCAGTGCTAGTCCTGGGGCTGGGACTGAAGCTTTCTTT. Its protein product is CSASPGAGTEAFF.

The J gene is TRBJ2-7, the V gene TRBV6-1, with D tentatively TRBD2 (6 bases). Trimming shortened V by 2 bases and J by 0 bases, and 11 bases separated the two germline ends. Germline lookup yields CDR1 MNHNS and CDR2 SASEGT. The CDR3 runs to 15 residues. In DNA, the CDR3 is TGTGCCAGCAGTGAAAGAATGGAGGGCTCCTACGAGCAGTACTTC. This codes for CASSERMEGSYEQYF.

This chain connects TRBV27 to TRBJ2-1; D is uncertain. With 2 bases removed from V and 6 bases from J, the gap between germline ends came to 8 bases. From germline, CDR1 is MNHEY and CDR2 SMNVEV (reference sequence). The CDR3 consists of 13 residues. This CDR3 is CASSLTILNEQFF. CDR3 nucleotide sequence: TGTGCCAGCAGTTTAACAATTCTCAATGAGCAGTTCTTC.

The V call is TRBV4-1, the J call TRBJ2-1, with 10 positions matching TRBD2. The CDR3 runs to 19 residues. V was clipped by 3 bases and J by 0 bases; unmatched bases: 11. Germline CDR1 and CDR2: MGHRA and YSYEKL. The CDR3 reads CASSQARSGGPSSYNEQFF. Written as DNA, the CDR3 is TGCGCCAGCAGCCAGGCCCGTAGCGGGGGGCCCAGCTCCTACAATGAGCAGTTCTTC.

The table lists this clone with a few counts. This rearrangement joins TRBV6-5 to TRBJ2-2; weak D call: TRBD2 (6 bases). V shed 2 bases and J shed 7 bases, with 8 bases lying between them. This CDR3 region has 13 residues. Germline V lookup: CDR1 MNHEY, CDR2 SVGAGI. CDR3 coding DNA: TGTGCCAGCAGTTACGGGACTCACGGGGAGCTGTTTTTT. Protein product: CASSYGTHGELFF.

J is TRBJ2-1 and V is TRBV2; tentative D call: TRBD2 (6 bases). This CDR3 region has 12 residues. The V gene lost 9 bases and the J gene lost 5 bases, with 11 bases spanning the gap. Germline lookup yields CDR1 SNHLY and CDR2 FYNNEI. This chain's CDR3 is CASGGGNNEQFF. CDR3 nucleotide sequence: TGTGCCAGTGGAGGAGGGAACAATGAGCAGTTCTTC.

The V gene is TRBV27, the J gene TRBJ1-2, with TRBD1 as a possible D gene (5 bases). Germline V gene lookup returns CDR1 MNHEY and CDR2 SMNVEV (reference sequence). V lost 4 bases and J lost 4, with 19 bases in between. The CDR3 runs to 16 residues. The CDR3 region is CASSSQPRGEAYGYTF. The CDR3 DNA sequence: TGTGCCAGCAGTTCCCAGCCCCGAGGGGAGGCCTATGGCTACACCTTC.

This chain connects TRBV2 to TRBJ1-6; D uncertain. The V gene's germline CDR1 is SNHLY and CDR2 FYNNEI. The CDR3 has 16 amino acids. V lost 2 bases to trimming and J lost 6 bases, with 14 bases between them. DNA for the CDR3: TGTGCCAGCAGTGAAAATCCGGTTCAAAGTAATTCACCCCTCCACTTT. Translated, it gives CASSENPVQSNSPLHF. Full variable domain (rest looked up from reference TRBV2 and TRBJ1-6): EPEVTQTPSHQVTQMGQEVILRCVPISNHLYFYWYRQILGQKVEFLVSFYNNEISEKSEIFDDQFSVERPDGSNFTLKIRSTKLEDSAMYFCASSENPVQSNSPLHFGNGTRLTVT.

V gene TRBV7-2 combines with J gene TRBJ1-1; possibly TRBD1 for D (6 bases). The V end lost 3 bases, the J end lost 3 bases, and 14 bases lay between the germline ends. CDR3 length: 15 amino acids. The V gene's germline CDR1 is SGHTA and CDR2 FQGNSA. The CDR3 spells CASSLIRGLDTEAFF. CDR3 DNA: TGTGCCAGCAGCTTGATCAGGGGATTAGACACTGAAGCTTTCTTT.

The genes are TRBV21-1 and TRBJ2-1; no DNA check was done on the table's D call, TRBD2. TRBV21-1 is marked as a pseudogene. The CDR3 contains 16 residues. As DNA, the CDR3 is TGTGCCAGCAGCAAAGGGGTAGCGGGGGATCACAATGAGCAGTTCTTC. Translated: CASSKGVAGDHNEQFF.

This chain joins TRBV25-1 and TRBJ1-6; perhaps TRBD1 as D (6 bases). The V gene lost 5 bases and the J gene lost 9 bases, with 26 bases spanning the gap. CDR1 and CDR2 (germline): MGHDK, SYGVNS. This CDR3 is built from 18 residues. Written as DNA, the CDR3 is TGTGCCAGCAGTCCCCATCTCCCAACTACAGGGCTCGGTTCACCCCTCCACTTT. Its translation: CASSPHLPTTGLGSPLHF.

This rearrangement joins TRBV5-1 to TRBJ1-5, with D hard to call. The CDR3 length is 14 residues. Between the trimmed V and J ends, which lost 2 bases and 2 bases, there was a span of 8 bases. Germline values: CDR1 SGHRS, CDR2 YFSETQ. CDR3 region: CASSFEGGNQPQHF. As DNA, the CDR3 is TGCGCCAGCAGCTTCGAAGGAGGCAATCAGCCCCAGCATTTT.

The chain has TRBV9 and TRBJ1-5; no clear D gene. Trimming removed 4 bases from V and 6 bases from J, with 11 bases in between. The CDR3 covers 13 residues. Germline loops: CDR1 SGDLS, CDR2 YYNGEE. CDR3 region: CASSIEGGQPQHF. CDR3 sequence (DNA): TGTGCCAGCAGCATCGAGGGTGGTCAGCCCCAGCATTTT. The complete variable domain, with remaining parts taken from reference TRBV9 and TRBJ1-5, reads DSGVTQTPKHLITATGQRVTLRCSPRSGDLSVYWYQQSLDQGLQFLIQYYNGEERAKGNILERFSAQQFPDLHSELNLSSLELGDSALYFCASSIEGGQPQHFGDGTRLSIL.

The chain joins TRBV27 to TRBJ2-3, with D possibly matching TRBD2 (6 bases). Germline lookup yields CDR1 MNHEY and CDR2 SMNVEV (reference sequence). This CDR3 contains 15 residues. V dropped 3 bases and J dropped 1 base, with 11 bases sitting between them. CDR3 region: CASSFGGGGTDTQYF. The CDR3 DNA reads as TGTGCCAGCAGTTTCGGGGGAGGTGGCACAGATACGCAGTATTTT.

The chain uses TRBV7-9 and TRBJ1-1, with 10 bases aligning to TRBD1. Per the germline V gene, CDR1 is SEHNR and CDR2 is FQNEAQ (reference sequence). The CDR3 totals 16 residues. J lost 1 base, V lost 6 bases, and 8 bases had no gene match. CDR3 residues: CASRLGTGVGNTEAFF. The CDR3 DNA reads as TGTGCCAGCAGGCTAGGGACAGGGGTCGGGAACACTGAAGCTTTCTTT. The whole variable domain, filled in from reference TRBV7-9 and TRBJ1-1, reads DTGVSQNPRHKITKRGQNVTFRCDPISEHNRLYWYRQTLGQGPEFLTYFQNEAQLEKSRLLSDRFSAERPKGSFSTLEIQRTEQGDSAMYLCASRLGTGVGNTEAFFGQGTRLTVV.

The chain combines TRBV12-5 with TRBJ1-4; D gene uncertain. Germline values: CDR1 LGHNT, CDR2 FRNRAP. This CDR3 region has 15 residues. The V end lost 1 base, the J end lost 0 bases, and 6 bases lay between the germline ends. The CDR3 reads CASGLGRATNEKLFF. The CDR3 nucleotides are TGTGCTAGTGGTTTGGGACGGGCAACTAATGAAAAACTGTTTTTT.

This clone was recorded once. This chain links TRBV9 with TRBJ2-7; possibly TRBD2 for D (5 bases). The ends were cut back, 0 bases at V and 3 bases at J, with 13 bases in the middle. Germline V gives CDR1 SGDLS, CDR2 YYNGEE. The CDR3 sequence is 15 residues long. This CDR3 reads CASSVDTGILYEQYF. The DNA of the CDR3 is TGTGCCAGCAGCGTAGATACCGGGATACTCTACGAGCAGTACTTC. Drawing the rest from reference TRBV9 and TRBJ2-7, the complete variable domain is DSGVTQTPKHLITATGQRVTLRCSPRSGDLSVYWYQQSLDQGLQFLIQYYNGEERAKGNILERFSAQQFPDLHSELNLSSLELGDSALYFCASSVDTGILYEQYFGPGTRLTVT.

The rearrangement links TRBV18 to TRBJ2-7; maybe TRBD1 (5 bases). V shed 2 bases and J shed 5 bases, with 13 bases lying between them. This CDR3 region has 14 residues. Germline CDR1 KGHSH, CDR2 LQKENI. The CDR3, as DNA: TGTGCCAGCTCACCAGGGATGGGGCTCAACGAGCAGTACTTC. Amino acid sequence: CASSPGMGLNEQYF.